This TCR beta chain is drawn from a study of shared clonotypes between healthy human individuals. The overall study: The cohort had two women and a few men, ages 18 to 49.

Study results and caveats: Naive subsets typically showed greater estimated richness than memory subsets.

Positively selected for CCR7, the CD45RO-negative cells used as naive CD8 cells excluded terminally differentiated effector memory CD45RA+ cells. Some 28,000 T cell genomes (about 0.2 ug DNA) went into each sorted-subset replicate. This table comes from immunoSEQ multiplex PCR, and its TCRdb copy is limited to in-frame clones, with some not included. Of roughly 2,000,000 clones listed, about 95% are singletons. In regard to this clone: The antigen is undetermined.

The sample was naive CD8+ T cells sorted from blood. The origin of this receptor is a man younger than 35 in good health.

The CDR3 loop reads CASGIQGASYNEQFF. The CDR3 bases are TGTGCCAGCGGCATACAGGGGGCATCCTACAATGAGCAGTTCTTC. The gene calls are TRBV25-1 and TRBJ2-1, with 9 bases lining up with TRBD1. Germline V gene data show CDR1 as MGHDK and CDR2 as SYGVNS. This CDR3 region has 15 residues. V lost 8 bases and J lost 1; bases outside the gene matches: 6.